The rows below give T cell receptor beta chains drawn from one sample of a study of vaccination and CD4 T cells after COVID-19. A single record per CDR3 protein comes from TCRdb applying MiXCR to the PCR reads. The sample includes over 15,000 distinct CDR3 sequences, approximately 65% seen only once; the top ten take roughly a sixth. Antigens of these TCRs are unknown. Sequencing was done on a sample of CD4+ T cells from blood, cultured in vitro. The origin of the receptors is a human donor who had recovered from COVID-19. Each CDR3 is given with its conserved first and last residue. D genes are given only for firm matches. Clone size is not always given. Where it is, it says once, few, many or a class for expanded clones.

j_gene | abundance | d_gene | v_gene | CDR3nt | CDR3aa
TRBJ2-7 | . | TRBD2 | TRBV27 | TGTGCCAGCAGTTTATCGAGTGCGGGAGGCCGCCGCGAGCAGTACTTC | CASSLSSAGGRREQYF
TRBJ1-5 | . | TRBD1 | TRBV6-2/TRBV6-3 | TGTGCCAGCAGTTACGGGGACAGCAGCAATCAGCCCCAGCATTTT | CASSYGDSSNQPQHF
TRBJ1-6 | few | TRBD1 | TRBV7-6 | TGTGCCAGCAGTTCACTAGAGGGGGGACAGGGCTTCACTTCACCCCTCCACTTT | CASSSLEGGQGFTSPLHF
TRBJ1-2 | . | . | TRBV20-1 | TGCAGTGCTAGTCCGGGCCCTCACTATGGCTACACCTTC | CSASPGPHYGYTF
TRBJ2-1 | . | TRBD2 | TRBV7-3 | TGTGCCAGCAGCCTCGGGACTACCGTTGAGCAGTTCTTC | CASSLGTTVEQFF
TRBJ2-3 | few | TRBD2 | TRBV19 | TGTGCCAGTAGTTGGACTAGCGGGAGCACAGATACGCAGTATTTT | CASSWTSGSTDTQYF
TRBJ2-2 | . | TRBD2 | TRBV6-1 | TGTGCCAGCAGGGTCCTCTTAGCGGGGTCCGGCACCGGGGAGCTGTTTTTT | CASRVLLAGSGTGELFF
TRBJ2-7 | . | TRBD2 | TRBV24-1 | TGTGCCACCAGCCGTAGCGGGAGGGAGGAGCAGTACTTC | CATSRSGREEQYF
TRBJ1-1 | few | . | TRBV7-6 | TGTGCCAGCAGCCTAAGAGCAGGGGACACTGAAGCTTTCTTT | CASSLRAGDTEAFF
TRBJ2-3 | few | TRBD1 | TRBV6-1 | TGTGCCAGCAGTACAGACAGGGATGGGGCAGATACGCAGTATTTT | CASSTDRDGADTQYF
TRBJ1-2 | . | TRBD1 | TRBV6-2/TRBV6-3 | TGTGCCAGCAGGCCAACAGGGGGAACTTACTATGGCTACACCTTC | CASRPTGGTYYGYTF
TRBJ2-7 | . | TRBD2 | TRBV4-3 | TGCGCCAGCAGCCTTTGGACTAGCGGGAGGGAAACAGCGCGCTACGAGCAGTACTTC | CASSLWTSGRETARYEQYF
TRBJ1-1 | . | TRBD1 | TRBV7-8 | TGTGCCAGCAGCCAGAGACAGGGAACTCGGGCTTTCTTT | CASSQRQGTRAFF
TRBJ1-6 | . | . | TRBV7-3 | TGTGCCAGCAGCCAGACGCCAGGGACTTCACCCCTCCACTTT | CASSQTPGTSPLHF
TRBJ2-5 | . | . | TRBV2 | TGTGCCAGCAGCGAATCCCTCTTTGGGGGCTATACGGAGACCCAGTACTTC | CASSESLFGGYTETQYF
TRBJ2-1 | once | . | TRBV29-1 | TGCAGCGTTGAAAATGCTCAGTACAATGAGCAGTTCTTC | CSVENAQYNEQFF
TRBJ1-2 | . | . | TRBV29-1 | TGCAGCGTTGAGCAGAGAAACTATGGCTACACCTTC | CSVEQRNYGYTF
TRBJ2-7 | . | . | TRBV20-1 | TGCAGTGCTCCGGTGAGGCAATCCTACGAGCAGTACTTC | CSAPVRQSYEQYF
TRBJ1-2 | few | TRBD1 | TRBV6-1 | TGTGCCAGCAGCCCAACGGGGGGACAGGGGACGGGGGGCTACACCTTC | CASSPTGGQGTGGYTF
TRBJ2-7 | few | TRBD2 | TRBV20-1 | TGCAGTGCTACTAGCGGGAGGTGGGAGCAGTACTTC | CSATSGRWEQYF
TRBJ2-1 | . | . | TRBV7-2 | TGTGCCAGCAACCCTAGACAGTACAATGAGCAGTTCTTC | CASNPRQYNEQFF
TRBJ1-5 | few | . | TRBV7-8 | TGTGCCAGCAGCTTAGGTCCCAGGGGCTGGGGCAATCAGCCCCAGCATTTT | CASSLGPRGWGNQPQHF